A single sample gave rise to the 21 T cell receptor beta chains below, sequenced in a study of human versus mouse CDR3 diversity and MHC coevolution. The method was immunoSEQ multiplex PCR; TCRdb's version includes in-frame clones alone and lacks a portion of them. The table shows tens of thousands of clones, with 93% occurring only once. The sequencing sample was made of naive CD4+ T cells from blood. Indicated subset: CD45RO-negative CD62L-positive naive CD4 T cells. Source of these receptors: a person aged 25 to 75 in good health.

The CDR3 protein is CASSQTYSSTDTQYF. The CDR3, as DNA: TGTGCCAGCAGCCAGACATACTCTAGCACAGATACGCAGTATTTT. The chain links TRBV7-2 to TRBJ2-3; D call uncertain. The CDR3 runs 15 residues. V was shortened by 5 bases and J by 0 bases, with 12 bases between the two germline ends. Germline V gene data show CDR1 as SGHTA and CDR2 as FQGNSA.

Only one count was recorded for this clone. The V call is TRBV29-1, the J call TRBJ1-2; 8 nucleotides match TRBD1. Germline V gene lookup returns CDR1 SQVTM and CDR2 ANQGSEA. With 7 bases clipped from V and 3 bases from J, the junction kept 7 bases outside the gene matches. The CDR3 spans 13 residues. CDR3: CSARTGMDYGYTF. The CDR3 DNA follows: TGCAGCGCCCGGACAGGGATGGACTATGGCTACACCTTC.

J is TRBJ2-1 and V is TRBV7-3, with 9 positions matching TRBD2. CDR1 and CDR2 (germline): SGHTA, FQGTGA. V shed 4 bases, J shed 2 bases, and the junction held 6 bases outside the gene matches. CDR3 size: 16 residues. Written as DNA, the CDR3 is TGTGCCAGCAGCTACAGCGGGGGGCTCGCCTACAATGAGCAGTTCTTC. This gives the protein CASSYSGGLAYNEQFF.

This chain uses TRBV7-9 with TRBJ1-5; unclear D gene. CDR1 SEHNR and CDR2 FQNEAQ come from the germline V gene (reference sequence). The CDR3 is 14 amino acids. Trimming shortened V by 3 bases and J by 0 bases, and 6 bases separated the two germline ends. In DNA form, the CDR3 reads TGTGCCAGCAGCTTTGGGCATAGCAATCAGCCCCAGCATTTT. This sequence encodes CASSFGHSNQPQHF.

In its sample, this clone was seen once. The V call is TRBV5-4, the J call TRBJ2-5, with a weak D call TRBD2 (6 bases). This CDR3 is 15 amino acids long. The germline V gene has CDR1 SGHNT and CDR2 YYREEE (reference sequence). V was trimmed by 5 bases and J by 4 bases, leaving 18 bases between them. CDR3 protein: CASRPGTSRAETQYF. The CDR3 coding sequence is TGTGCCAGCAGACCTGGGACTTCTCGGGCAGAGACCCAGTACTTC.

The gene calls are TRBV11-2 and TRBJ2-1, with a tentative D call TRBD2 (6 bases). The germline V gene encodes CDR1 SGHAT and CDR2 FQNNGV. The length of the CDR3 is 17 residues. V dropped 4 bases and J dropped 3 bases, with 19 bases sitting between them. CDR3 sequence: CASSYSGASLNYNEQFF. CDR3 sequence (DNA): TGTGCCAGCAGCTATAGCGGCGCCTCATTAAACTACAATGAGCAGTTCTTC.

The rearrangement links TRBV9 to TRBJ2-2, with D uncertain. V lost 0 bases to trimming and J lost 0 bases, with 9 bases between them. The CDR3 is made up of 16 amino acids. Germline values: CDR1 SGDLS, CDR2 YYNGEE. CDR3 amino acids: CASSVAPGTNTGELFF. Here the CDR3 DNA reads TGTGCCAGCAGCGTAGCTCCAGGAACGAACACCGGGGAGCTGTTTTTT.

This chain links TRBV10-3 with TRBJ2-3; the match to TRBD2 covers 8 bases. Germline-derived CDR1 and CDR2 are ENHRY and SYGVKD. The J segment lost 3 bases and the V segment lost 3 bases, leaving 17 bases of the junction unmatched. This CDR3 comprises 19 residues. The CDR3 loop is CAISDFSGGESSFTDTQYF. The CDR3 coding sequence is TGTGCCATCAGTGATTTCAGCGGGGGAGAGTCTAGCTTTACAGATACGCAGTATTTT.

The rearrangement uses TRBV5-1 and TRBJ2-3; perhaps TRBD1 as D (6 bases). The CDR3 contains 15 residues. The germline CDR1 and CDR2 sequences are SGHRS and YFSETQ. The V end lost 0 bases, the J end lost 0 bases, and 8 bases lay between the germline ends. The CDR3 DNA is TGCGCCAGCAGCTTGGGGCAGGGGAGCACAGATACGCAGTATTTT. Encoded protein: CASSLGQGSTDTQYF.

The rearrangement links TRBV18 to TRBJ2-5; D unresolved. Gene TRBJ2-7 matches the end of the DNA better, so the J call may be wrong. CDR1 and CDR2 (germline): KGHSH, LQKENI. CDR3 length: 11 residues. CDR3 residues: CASSSQYEQYF. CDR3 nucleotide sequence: TGTGCCAGCTCATCTCAATACGAGCAGTACTTC.

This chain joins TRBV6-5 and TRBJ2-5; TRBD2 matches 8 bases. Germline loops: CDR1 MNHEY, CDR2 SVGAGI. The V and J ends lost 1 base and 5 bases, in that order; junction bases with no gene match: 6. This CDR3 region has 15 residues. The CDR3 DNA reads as TGTGCCAGCAGTTACTTTGGACTAGCTCAGGAGACCCAGTACTTC. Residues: CASSYFGLAQETQYF.

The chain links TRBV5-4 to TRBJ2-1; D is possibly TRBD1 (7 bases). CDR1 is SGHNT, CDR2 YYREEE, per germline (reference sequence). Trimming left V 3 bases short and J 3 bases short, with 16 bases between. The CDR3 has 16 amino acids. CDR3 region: CASSSDRGTVYNEQFF. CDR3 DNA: TGTGCCAGCAGCTCCGACCGCGGGACAGTCTACAATGAGCAGTTCTTC.

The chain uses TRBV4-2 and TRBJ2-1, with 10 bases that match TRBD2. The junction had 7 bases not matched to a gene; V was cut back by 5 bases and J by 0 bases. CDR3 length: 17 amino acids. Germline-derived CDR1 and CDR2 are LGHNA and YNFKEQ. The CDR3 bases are TGTGCCAGCAGCTTGCGGACTAGCGGACCCTCCTACAATGAGCAGTTCTTC. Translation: CASSLRTSGPSYNEQFF.

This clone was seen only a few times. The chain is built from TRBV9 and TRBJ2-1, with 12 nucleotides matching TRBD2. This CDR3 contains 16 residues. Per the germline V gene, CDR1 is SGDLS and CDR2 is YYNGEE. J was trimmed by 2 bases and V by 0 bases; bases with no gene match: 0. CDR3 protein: CASSVGTSGTYNEQFF. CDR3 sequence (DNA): TGTGCCAGCAGCGTAGGGACTAGCGGGACCTACAATGAGCAGTTCTTC.

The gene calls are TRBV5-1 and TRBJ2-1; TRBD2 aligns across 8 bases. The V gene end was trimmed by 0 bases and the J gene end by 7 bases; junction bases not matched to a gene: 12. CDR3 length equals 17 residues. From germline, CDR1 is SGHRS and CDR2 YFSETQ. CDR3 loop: CASSLAGRGGFSNEQFF. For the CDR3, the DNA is TGCGCCAGCAGCTTGGCCGGACGGGGGGGCTTTTCGAATGAGCAGTTCTTC.

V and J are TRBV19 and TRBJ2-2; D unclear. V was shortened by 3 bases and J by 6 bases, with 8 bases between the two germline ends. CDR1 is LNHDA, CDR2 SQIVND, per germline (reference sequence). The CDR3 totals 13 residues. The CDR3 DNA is TGTGCCAGTAGTATCACATTCCCCGGGGAGCTGTTTTTT. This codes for CASSITFPGELFF. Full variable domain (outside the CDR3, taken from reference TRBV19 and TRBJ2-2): DGGITQSPKYLFRKEGQNVTLSCEQNLNHDAMYWYRQDPGQGLRLIYYSQIVNDFQKGDIAEGYSVSREKKESFPLTVTSAQKNPTAFYLCASSITFPGELFFGEGSRLTVL.

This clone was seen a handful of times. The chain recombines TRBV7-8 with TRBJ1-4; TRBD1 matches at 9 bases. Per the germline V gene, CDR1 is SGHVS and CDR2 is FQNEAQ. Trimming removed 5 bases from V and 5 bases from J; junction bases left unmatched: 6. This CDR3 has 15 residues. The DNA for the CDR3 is TGTGCCAGCAGCCTAGTGGGACAGGGCAATGAAAAACTGTTTTTT. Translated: CASSLVGQGNEKLFF.

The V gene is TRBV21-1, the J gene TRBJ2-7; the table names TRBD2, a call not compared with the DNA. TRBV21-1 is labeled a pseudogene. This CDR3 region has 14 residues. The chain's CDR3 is CASGRLAGFYEQYF. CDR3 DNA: TGTGCCAGCGGCAGACTAGCGGGGTTCTACGAGCAGTACTTC.

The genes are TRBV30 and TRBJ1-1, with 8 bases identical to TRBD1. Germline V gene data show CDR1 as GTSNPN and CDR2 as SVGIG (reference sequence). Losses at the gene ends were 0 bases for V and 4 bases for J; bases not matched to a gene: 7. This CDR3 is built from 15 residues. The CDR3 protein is CAWSVGGQASTEAFF. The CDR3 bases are TGTGCCTGGAGTGTAGGGGGACAGGCAAGCACTGAAGCTTTCTTT.

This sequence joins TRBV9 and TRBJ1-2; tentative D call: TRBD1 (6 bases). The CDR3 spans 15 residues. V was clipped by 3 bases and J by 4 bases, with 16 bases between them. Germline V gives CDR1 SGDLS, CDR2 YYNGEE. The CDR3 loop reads CASSERMDRSYGYTF. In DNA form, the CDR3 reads TGTGCCAGCAGCGAGAGGATGGACAGATCCTATGGCTACACCTTC.

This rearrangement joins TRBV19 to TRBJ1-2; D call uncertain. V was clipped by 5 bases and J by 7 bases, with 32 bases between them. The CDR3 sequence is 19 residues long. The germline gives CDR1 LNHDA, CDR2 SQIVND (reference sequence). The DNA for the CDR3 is TGTGCCAGTAGTGAAAGGGCCCCCCCCTTTCAGCAGAGGGAGGGTGGCTACACCTTC. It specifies CASSERAPPFQQREGGYTF.